One sample yielded the 13 T cell receptor beta chains listed below, sequenced in a study of shared clonotypes between healthy human individuals. Produced via immunoSEQ multiplex PCR; TCRdb's table is partial and in-frame only. This table holds about 2.4 million clones, more than 85% found once. The material sequenced was naive CD4+ T cells from PBMCs. Described subset: CD45RA+ positively selected. These receptor sequences come from a man younger than 35 in good health. Some clones in this sample may be carry-over from other donors' samples.

This clone has a single count. This rearrangement joins TRBV2 to TRBJ1-3, with 7 bases identical to TRBD1. CDR1 and CDR2 (germline): SNHLY, FYNNEI. V shed 4 bases and J 4 bases; nucleotides not matched to a gene: 7. This CDR3 has 15 amino acids. CDR3 loop: CASSADRVWGNTIYF. As DNA, the CDR3 is TGTGCCAGCAGTGCCGACAGGGTGTGGGGAAACACCATATATTTT. Complete variable domain (other parts from reference TRBV2 and TRBJ1-3): EPEVTQTPSHQVTQMGQEVILRCVPISNHLYFYWYRQILGQKVEFLVSFYNNEISEKSEIFDDQFSVERPDGSNFTLKIRSTKLEDSAMYFCASSADRVWGNTIYFGEGSWLTVV.

The chain employs TRBV18 and TRBJ2-5; D perhaps matches TRBD2 (5 bases). Between the trimmed V and J ends, which lost 5 bases and 5 bases, there was a span of 15 bases. The CDR3 is 14 amino acids. Germline values: CDR1 KGHSH, CDR2 LQKENI. CDR3 bases: TGTGCCAGCTCAATGGCCCCCGGCGGGGAGACCCAGTACTTC. Protein: CASSMAPGGETQYF.

The chain joins TRBV7-9 to TRBJ2-3, with D unresolved. Trimming left V 0 bases short and J 4 bases short, with 5 bases between. This CDR3 region has 13 residues. CDR1 is SEHNR and CDR2 is FQNEAQ in the germline V gene (reference sequence). CDR3 sequence reads: CASSLAVPDTQYF. CDR3 DNA: TGTGCCAGCAGCTTAGCCGTCCCAGATACGCAGTATTTT.

The rearrangement joins TRBV19 to TRBJ1-5; TRBD1 matches 10 bases. V lost 10 bases and J lost 6; bases outside the gene matches: 6. Per the germline V gene, CDR1 is LNHDA and CDR2 is SQIVND (reference sequence). This CDR3 contains 13 residues. CDR3 sequence (DNA): TGTGCCACGGACAGGGGGAACCTTCAGCCCCAGCATTTT. The encoded protein is CATDRGNLQPQHF.

The chain is built from TRBV5-4 and TRBJ2-1, with 11 bases matching TRBD2. This CDR3 has 16 residues. J lost 10 bases, V lost 4 bases, and 13 bases had no gene match. CDR1 and CDR2 from the germline V gene are SGHNT and YYREEE (reference sequence). CDR3 coding DNA: TGTGCCAGCAGCCTCGGGAGTGGGACTAGCGGCGTAGAGCAGTTCTTC. Translated: CASSLGSGTSGVEQFF.

The genes are TRBV2 and TRBJ1-5; TRBD1 might be the D (6 bases). CDR1 is SNHLY and CDR2 is FYNNEI in the germline V gene. The CDR3 loop spans 14 amino acids. Trimming took off 6 bases at V and 6 bases at J, with 15 bases between the two ends. The CDR3 loop is CASSPGGGPQPQHF. The DNA of the CDR3 is TGTGCCAGCAGCCCGGGAGGGGGGCCTCAGCCCCAGCATTTT.

The chain links TRBV2 to TRBJ2-5; 12 nucleotides align to TRBD2. Germline CDR1 and CDR2: SNHLY and FYNNEI. The CDR3 length is 15 residues. Germline trimming cut 6 bases from V and 4 bases from J; bases unmatched to any gene: 6. The CDR3 nucleotides are TGTGCCAGCAGAGGCCTAGCGGGAGGGCCAGAGACCCAGTACTTC. Translation gives CASRGLAGGPETQYF.

The CDR3 spells CASRILGTGGNSPLHF. The DNA of the CDR3 is TGTGCCAGCCGCATCTTAGGGACGGGTGGTAATTCACCCCTCCACTTT. The genes are TRBV28 and TRBJ1-6; possible D gene TRBD1, 5 bases. The CDR3 loop spans 16 amino acids. Germline-derived CDR1 and CDR2 are MDHEN and SYDVKM. Trimming shortened V by 8 bases and J by 6 bases, and 20 bases separated the two germline ends.

This chain uses TRBV5-1 with TRBJ2-7; D perhaps matches TRBD2 (6 bases). V was shortened by 1 base and J by 6 bases, with 17 bases between the two germline ends. CDR3 size: 15 residues. From germline, CDR1 is SGHRS and CDR2 YFSETQ. The CDR3 bases are TGCGCCAGCAGCTTGCTGGGGTTGGGGGGACGCGAGCAGTACTTC. This translates into CASSLLGLGGREQYF.

The rearrangement uses TRBV9 and TRBJ2-1; 7 positions agree with TRBD2. This CDR3 contains 15 residues. Germline values: CDR1 SGDLS, CDR2 YYNGEE. J lost 2 bases, V lost 3 bases, and 5 bases had no gene match. DNA of the CDR3: TGTGCCAGCAGCGGGAGCGGGAATGCCTACAATGAGCAGTTCTTC. Encoded protein: CASSGSGNAYNEQFF.

The CDR3 DNA follows: TGCGCCAGCAGCTTTCCGAACCCTGGGGCCAACGTCCTGACTTTC. Translating gives CASSFPNPGANVLTF. J is TRBJ2-6 and V is TRBV5-1; no reliable D call. From germline, CDR1 is SGHRS and CDR2 YFSETQ. V gave up 2 bases and J gave up 2 bases, with 8 bases separating them. The CDR3 contains 15 residues.

The sample holds one count of this clone. The chain has TRBV4-3 and TRBJ2-2; 7 bases line up with TRBD2. The V gene end was trimmed by 0 bases and the J gene end by 0 bases; junction bases not matched to a gene: 1. The CDR3 has 16 amino acids. Germline V gene sequence: CDR1 LGHNA, CDR2 YSLEER. The CDR3 DNA sequence: TGCGCCAGCAGCCAAGATGGGACTACGAACACCGGGGAGCTGTTTTTT. Translation gives CASSQDGTTNTGELFF.

The chain links TRBV28 to TRBJ2-5, with 8 positions matching TRBD2. This CDR3 comprises 17 residues. From germline, CDR1 is MDHEN and CDR2 SYDVKM. The trim removed 3 bases at V and 1 base at J, leaving 10 bases unmatched. Here the CDR3 DNA reads TGTGCCAGCAGTTTCAGTGGAGCGGGAGTTCCCCAAGAGACCCAGTACTTC. This translates into CASSFSGAGVPQETQYF.